This T cell receptor (beta chain) was profiled in a study of T cell clones after liver transplantation. Clones were sequenced by immunoSEQ multiplex PCR, and TCRdb holds only the in-frame ones, with some missing. The table includes roughly 20,000 clones, approximately 93% detected once. Trimming removed 4 bases from V and 2 bases from J, with 10 bases in between. This CDR3 region has 14 residues. Germline CDR1 reads SEHNR; CDR2 reads FQNEAQ (reference sequence). Unstimulated PBMCs were sorted into CD3+CD4+ and CD3+CD8+ populations. Material: CD8+ T cells from blood, obtained roughly 25 months after liver transplant. This chain uses TRBV7-9 with TRBJ2-3, with D uncertain. The TCR comes from a human patient who received a liver transplant. Part of the T cells may come from the graft donor. CDR3: CASSYLGSTDTQYF. Written as DNA, the CDR3 is TGTGCCAGCAGCTACTTGGGGTCCACAGATACGCAGTATTTT.